This entry features one T cell receptor beta chain sequence. The data stem from a study of T cells in tuberculosis. Germline-derived CDR1 and CDR2 are SNHLY and FYNNEI. The V end lost 6 bases, the J end lost 4 bases, and 15 bases lay between the germline ends. The CDR3 totals 14 residues. Cells were sorted from thawed PBMC rested overnight and stained with GMM-loaded CD1B tetramer, viability dye and anti-CD3. The lipid loaded on the CD1B tetramers was C32 glucose monomycolate from Rhodococcus equi. TCRdb keeps only in-frame clones here, not all; method: immunoSEQ multiplex PCR. This sample has approximately 100,000 clones, with around 90% found just once.

The specimen sequenced was CD1b-GMM tetramer-negative cells sorted from PBMCs. This sequence originates from an adult woman with latent tuberculosis. The chain couples TRBV2 to TRBJ2-5, with D possibly matching TRBD2 (6 bases). The chain's CDR3 is CASRQYAGPETQYF. Here the CDR3 DNA reads TGTGCCAGCAGGCAATATGCGGGGCCAGAGACCCAGTACTTC.